This T cell receptor (beta chain) was identified in a study of T cell repertoires in cytomegalovirus infection. Using its own MiXCR run on the reads, TCRdb lists one record per CDR3 protein. This sample carries about 360,000 distinct CDR3 sequences, roughly 34% of them seen once, and the ten largest clones take approximately 13%. This clonotype was seen just once. Its antigen remains unidentified. The CDR3 totals 17 residues. J was trimmed by 4 bases and V by 5 bases; bases with no gene match: 9. The TCR comes from a human donor in good health (CMV status not recorded). Some clones in this sample may be carry-over from other donors' samples. Sequencing was performed on cultured PBMCs, taken from culture after CMV antigen stimulation. The chain employs TRBV12-3 or TRBV12-4 and TRBJ2-2; 11 bases are shared with TRBD2. As DNA, the CDR3 is TGTGCCAGCAGTCCTGAGGAACTAGCGGGGGCCACCGGGGAGCTGTTTTTT. It codes for CASSPEELAGATGELFF.